The 5 T cell receptor beta chains below were found in one sample sequenced in a study of Ad26.COV2.S vaccination and SARS-CoV-2 variants (dated by TCRdb to 2020 to 2023). Interpreted using the paper, the treatment or condition label stands for: about 20 received Ad26.COV2.S at low or high dose, single or two shots; about 5 received placebo; per-sample allocation not given. Repertoires of vaccine and placebo recipients were sequenced from samples taken on day 63 after the first injection. Libraries came from the immunoSEQ multiplex PCR assay. TCRdb's version of the immuneACCESS table is confined to in-frame rearrangements and falls short of the full clone set. An unresolved V gene accounts for under half of the shortfall where checked; the remainder is of unknown origin. Recorded for this sample are roughly 460,000 clones; roughly 87% of them occurred a single time. Of the sample, around 1.8% is held by the ten largest clones.

The sample was peripheral blood, taken in a trial of Ad26.COV2.S vaccine versus placebo. Source of these receptors: a person between 18 and 60 years old who received the Ad26.COV2.S COVID-19 vaccine or a placebo.

The rearrangement joins TRBV11-2 to TRBJ2-3; D is uncertain. This CDR3 is 11 amino acids long. Trimming left V 6 bases short and J 6 bases short, with 7 bases between. Per germline, CDR1 SGHAT and CDR2 FQNNGV. The chain's CDR3 is CASRQGDTQYF. CDR3 nucleotide sequence: TGTGCCAGCAGGCAAGGGGATACGCAGTATTTT.

This chain connects TRBV7-9 to TRBJ1-3; a possible D gene is TRBD1 (5 bases). Germline CDR1 reads SEHNR; CDR2 reads FQNEAQ (reference sequence). V was cut by 2 bases and J by 4 bases, with 12 bases left in between. The CDR3 has 15 amino acids. For the CDR3, the DNA is TGTGCCAGCAGCTTATTAGAGGGGAAAGGAAACACCATATATTTT. This gives the protein CASSLLEGKGNTIYF.

V gene TRBV6-4 combines with J gene TRBJ2-7, with a possible D match to TRBD1 (6 bases). This CDR3 has 18 residues. Germline CDR1 is MRHNA and CDR2 is SNTAGT. The V and J ends lost 7 bases and 6 bases respectively, with 31 bases between them. This chain's CDR3 is CASTKQVLGARSLVEQYF. The CDR3 DNA reads as TGTGCCAGCACCAAGCAGGTTTTGGGGGCCCGATCCCTAGTCGAGCAGTACTTC.

This chain joins TRBV5-1 and TRBJ1-5; D gene ambiguous. The germline V gene encodes CDR1 SGHRS and CDR2 YFSETQ. V was pared by 0 bases and J by 0 bases, with 13 bases between. This CDR3 comprises 17 residues. The CDR3 loop is CASSLDSPRDSNQPQHF. The CDR3 DNA follows: TGCGCCAGCAGCTTGGACAGTCCTAGGGATAGCAATCAGCCCCAGCATTTT.

This chain joins TRBV7-4 and TRBJ1-2; weak D call: TRBD1 (6 bases). Germline CDR1 reads SGHVT; CDR2 reads SQSDAQ. CDR3 length equals 14 residues. Trimming pared 5 bases from V and 2 bases from J, leaving 12 bases between. CDR3 residues: CASSTQGFNYGYTF. Here the CDR3 DNA reads TGTGCCAGCAGCACACAGGGATTCAACTATGGCTACACCTTC. The full variable domain, completed using reference TRBV7-4 and TRBJ1-2, is GAGVSQSPRYKVAKRGRDVALRCDSISGHVTLYWYRQTLGQGSEVLTYSQSDAQRDKSGRPSGRFSAERPERSVSTLKIQRTEQGDSAVYLCASSTQGFNYGYTFGSGTRLTVV.